This entry lists 18 T cell receptor beta chains sequenced from one sample in a study of T cell responses to AZD1222 COVID-19 vaccine (dated by TCRdb to the early 2020s). According to the study, the label for this sample's time point signals: baseline before first vaccination. Library preparation was by the immunoSEQ multiplex PCR assay. TCRdb retrieved this table from immuneACCESS and kept in-frame rearrangements only. Not all clones are present; in checked studies, unresolved V genes account for under half, and no reason is known for the remainder. The sample table shows about 180,000 clones, and 88% are seen once. The ten largest clones capture less than 0.55% of the sample. The sample consisted of peripheral blood, taken on day 0 of AZD1222 vaccination. The receptors stem from an adult in good health.

V usage is TRBV7-8 and J usage is TRBJ1-2; no clear D. From germline, CDR1 is SGHVS and CDR2 FQNEAQ. Trimming removed 4 bases at V and 6 bases at J, with 18 bases between. The CDR3 is 15 residues long. CDR3 amino acids: CASSSPLAGSHGYTF. The CDR3 DNA reads as TGTGCCAGCAGCTCCCCTCTGGCAGGATCCCATGGCTACACCTTC.

The chain employs TRBV28 and TRBJ1-6; D remains ambiguous. The V and J ends lost 7 bases and 0 bases respectively, with 16 bases between them. Germline lookup yields CDR1 MDHEN and CDR2 SYDVKM. The CDR3 is 17 residues long. The CDR3 reads CASTGFGLSSYNSPLHF. DNA of the CDR3: TGTGCCAGCACGGGCTTCGGGCTAAGCTCCTATAATTCACCCCTCCACTTT.

The sample holds a few counts of this clone. J is TRBJ1-1 and V is TRBV5-5, with D uncertain. Per the germline V gene, CDR1 is SGHKS and CDR2 is YYEKEE (reference sequence). The CDR3 has 14 amino acids. Trimming stripped 1 base from V and 0 bases from J, with 7 bases between. Here the CDR3 reads CASSLLDLNTEAFF. Written as DNA, the CDR3 is TGTGCCAGCAGCTTGCTGGACTTGAACACTGAAGCTTTCTTT.

The V gene is TRBV7-9, the J gene TRBJ1-2; D is uncertain. The V end lost 7 bases, the J end lost 2 bases, and 8 bases lay between the germline ends. This CDR3 is 12 amino acids long. Germline V gene sequence: CDR1 SEHNR, CDR2 FQNEAQ (reference sequence). Written as DNA, the CDR3 is TGTGCCAGCAATGCCGCGAACTATGGCTACACCTTC. It translates to CASNAANYGYTF.

With respect to this clone: Compared with germline, one end of the junction differs, possibly owing to a read error. The chain has TRBV20-1 and TRBJ1-6; 7 bases are a match to TRBD1. There are 11 residues in the CDR3. Germline V gene data show CDR1 as DFQATT and CDR2 as SNEGSKA (reference sequence). Here the CDR3 DNA reads TGCAGTGCTAGAGGGGACAGTCGGGAAGGCTTT. Translation gives CSARGDSREGF.

The J gene is TRBJ2-5, the V gene TRBV7-6; 10 positions agree with TRBD2. Per the germline V gene, CDR1 is SGHVS and CDR2 is FNYEAQ. This CDR3 is 16 amino acids long. With V trimmed by 5 bases and J by 4 bases, 10 bases remained unmatched. This CDR3 is CASSLMPSGGRETQYF. The CDR3 DNA sequence: TGTGCCAGCAGCCTAATGCCTAGCGGGGGTAGAGAGACCCAGTACTTC.

This chain joins TRBV4-3 and TRBJ2-3, with unresolved D. V lost 0 bases and J lost 0, with 7 bases in between. This CDR3 has 15 amino acids. The germline CDR1 and CDR2 sequences are LGHNA and YSLEER. For the CDR3, the DNA is TGCGCCAGCAGCCAAGAAGGCCTTAGCACAGATACGCAGTATTTT. It specifies CASSQEGLSTDTQYF.

V gene TRBV18 combines with J gene TRBJ2-7; D is perhaps TRBD1 or TRBD2 (5 bases each). Germline assignment: CDR1 KGHSH and CDR2 LQKENI. Trimming removed 2 bases at V and 1 base at J, with 12 bases between. The CDR3 consists of 15 residues. The CDR3 reads CASSPIQGESYEQYF. CDR3 bases: TGTGCCAGCTCACCAATCCAGGGAGAATCCTACGAGCAGTACTTC.

In DNA, the CDR3 is TGCGCCAGCCGAATAGGGACTAGCGGGAGTTACGAGCAGTACTTC. The encoded protein is CASRIGTSGSYEQYF. The V gene is TRBV5-1, the J gene TRBJ2-7; 14 bases agree with TRBD2. Losses at the gene ends were 7 bases for V and 4 bases for J; bases not matched to a gene: 7. The germline gives CDR1 SGHRS, CDR2 YFSETQ. The CDR3 is 15 residues long.

This clone was detected only a few times. The chain uses TRBV6-2 or TRBV6-3 and TRBJ2-7; D remains unclear. Trimming took 5 bases from V and 3 from J, leaving 11 bases between them. The CDR3 sequence is 13 residues long. CDR1 and CDR2 (germline): MNHEY, SVGEGT. In DNA form, the CDR3 reads TGTGCCAGCAGTCCACTGCAGATCTACGAGCAGTACTTC. Translating it yields CASSPLQIYEQYF.

V is TRBV28 and J is TRBJ1-3, with a tentative D call TRBD1 (6 bases). Germline CDR1 and CDR2: MDHEN and SYDVKM. The length of the CDR3 is 13 residues. V was trimmed by 8 bases and J by 3 bases, leaving 11 bases between them. DNA of the CDR3: TGTGCCAGCTTCGGACAGAGTGGAAACACCATATATTTT. Its translation: CASFGQSGNTIYF.

V gene TRBV24-1 combines with J gene TRBJ1-2; possible D gene TRBD1, 5 bases. CDR3 length: 15 residues. V lost 2 bases to trimming and J lost 2 bases, with 11 bases between them. Germline V gene lookup returns CDR1 KGHDR and CDR2 SFDVKD. CDR3 region: CATSDSPGPNYGYTF. CDR3 nucleotide sequence: TGTGCCACCAGTGATTCCCCAGGGCCAAACTATGGCTACACCTTC.

The chain carries TRBV6-4 and TRBJ2-3; possibly TRBD1 or TRBD2 for D (5 bases each). The CDR3 sequence is 13 residues long. V lost 1 base to trimming and J lost 6 bases, with 8 bases between them. Germline V lookup: CDR1 MRHNA, CDR2 SNTAGT. The CDR3 is CASSDFREDTQYF. The DNA for the CDR3 is TGTGCCAGCAGTGACTTCAGGGAGGATACGCAGTATTTT.

The chain is built from TRBV4-3 and TRBJ2-1; D unclear. Germline V gene lookup returns CDR1 LGHNA and CDR2 YSLEER. CDR3 length: 13 amino acids. Trimming stripped 0 bases from V and 12 bases from J, with 12 bases between. The CDR3 DNA reads TGCGCCAGCAGCCAAGATCTAAGGATCGCGCAGTTCTTC. Translation gives CASSQDLRIAQFF.

J is TRBJ1-4 and V is TRBV6-5, with D uncertain. CDR1 and CDR2 from the germline V gene are MNHEY and SVGAGI. There are 13 residues in the CDR3. V lost 2 bases and J 13 bases, leaving 14 bases between the germline ends. The CDR3 loop is CASSYEGFPSLFF. CDR3 coding DNA: TGTGCCAGCAGTTACGAAGGATTTCCCTCACTGTTTTTT.

The chain combines TRBV5-1 with TRBJ1-6; D call uncertain. V gave up 0 bases and J gave up 1 base, with 11 bases separating them. CDR1 is SGHRS and CDR2 is YFSETQ in the germline V gene. This CDR3 spans 17 amino acids. The CDR3 here is CASSLDHPGSYNSPLHF. The CDR3 coding sequence is TGCGCCAGCAGCTTGGACCACCCGGGGTCCTATAATTCACCCCTCCACTTT.

The V gene is TRBV7-6, the J gene TRBJ2-5; a possible D gene is TRBD1 (6 bases). The CDR3 is 15 residues long. Germline V gene lookup returns CDR1 SGHVS and CDR2 FNYEAQ. The V end lost 0 bases, the J end lost 4 bases, and 12 bases lay between the germline ends. This chain's CDR3 is CASSLALGRGETQYF. The CDR3 region has the DNA TGTGCCAGCAGCTTAGCGTTGGGCAGGGGAGAGACCCAGTACTTC.

A single count supports this clone. The rearrangement uses TRBV7-8 and TRBJ2-7; 7 nucleotides agree with TRBD1. The germline V gene has CDR1 SGHVS and CDR2 FQNEAQ. This CDR3 is built from 13 residues. The V segment lost 5 bases and the J segment 3 bases; nucleotides outside the gene matches: 4. The CDR3 DNA follows: TGTGCCAGCAGCAGACGGGACAGCTACGAGCAGTACTTC. Its translation: CASSRRDSYEQYF.